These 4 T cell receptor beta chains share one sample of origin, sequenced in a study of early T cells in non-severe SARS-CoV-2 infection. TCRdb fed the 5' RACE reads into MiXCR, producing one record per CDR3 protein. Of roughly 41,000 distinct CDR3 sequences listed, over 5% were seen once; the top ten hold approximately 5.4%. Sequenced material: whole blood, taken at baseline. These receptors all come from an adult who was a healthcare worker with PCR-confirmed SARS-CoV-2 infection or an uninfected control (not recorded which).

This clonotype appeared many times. CDR3 residues: CASSPNPGLTYEQYF. In nucleotides, the CDR3 is TGCGCCAGCAGCCCCAATCCAGGCCTCACCTACGAGCAGTACTTC. The genes are TRBV5-1 and TRBJ2-7, with no clear D. The ends were cut back, 4 bases at V and 2 bases at J, with 16 bases in the middle. The germline gives CDR1 SGHRS, CDR2 YFSETQ. The CDR3 has 15 residues. Looking up the rest from reference TRBV5-1 and TRBJ2-7 gives the full variable domain: KAGVTQTPRYLIKTRGQQVTLSCSPISGHRSVSWYQQTPGQGLQFLFEYFSETQRNKGNFPGRFSGRQFSNSRSEMNVSTLELGDSALYLCASSPNPGLTYEQYFGPGTRLTVT.

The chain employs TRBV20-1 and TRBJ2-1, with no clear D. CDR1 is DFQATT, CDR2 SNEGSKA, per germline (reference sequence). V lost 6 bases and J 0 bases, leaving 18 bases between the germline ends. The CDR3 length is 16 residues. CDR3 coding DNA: TGCAGTGCCCAGCCCCCTGGATTAAGCTCCTACAATGAGCAGTTCTTC. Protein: CSAQPPGLSSYNEQFF.

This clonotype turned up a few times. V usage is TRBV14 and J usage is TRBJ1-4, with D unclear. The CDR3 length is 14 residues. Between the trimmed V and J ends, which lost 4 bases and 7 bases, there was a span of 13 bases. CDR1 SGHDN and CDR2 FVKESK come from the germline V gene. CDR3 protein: CASSPLGLGEKLFF. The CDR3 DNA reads TGTGCCAGCAGCCCCCTGGGATTAGGTGAAAAACTGTTTTTT.

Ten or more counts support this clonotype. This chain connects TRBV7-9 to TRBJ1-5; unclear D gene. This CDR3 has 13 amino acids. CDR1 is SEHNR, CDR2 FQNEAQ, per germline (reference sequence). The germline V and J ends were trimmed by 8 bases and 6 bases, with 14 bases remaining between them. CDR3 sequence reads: CASGREGIQPQHF. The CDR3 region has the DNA TGTGCCAGCGGCCGGGAGGGCATTCAGCCCCAGCATTTT.